This TCR beta chain emerged from a study of T cells in Graves' hyperthyroidism and ophthalmopathy. Broader study findings: Most thyroid clonotypes expanded above 0.001 appeared in blood too.

This clonotype came up a few times. Its specificity is not known. The V and J ends lost 7 bases and 1 base, in that order; junction bases with no gene match: 6. The CDR3 spans 15 residues. Germline V CDR1 and CDR2: MDHEN, SYDVKM. From RNA transcripts, TCR beta CDR3 regions were amplified. In the first-round RT-PCR of the TCR CDR3, the HTBI primer set was used. TCRdb processed the multiplex PCR reads anew with MiXCR; each CDR3 protein has one entry. The sample carries about 640,000 distinct CDR3 sequences, roughly 20% recorded once. Sequenced sample: blood. The V call is TRBV28, the J call TRBJ2-2, with 7 bases that match TRBD2. This TCR derives from a man aged 25 to 45 with Graves' ophthalmopathy. The CDR3 DNA reads as TGTGCCAGCATAATTAGCGGGCAGAACACCGGGGAGCTGTTTTTT. This gives the protein CASIISGQNTGELFF. Full variable domain (rest looked up from reference TRBV28 and TRBJ2-2): DVKVTQSSRYLVKRTGEKVFLECVQDMDHENMFWYRQDPGLGLRLIYFSYDVKMKEKGDIPEGYSVSREKKERFSLILESASTNQTSMYLCASIISGQNTGELFFGEGSRLTVL.